The T cell receptor (beta chain) under discussion was sequenced for a study of T-cell memory formation after mild COVID-19. CDR3 size: 17 residues. Germline CDR1 is SGHRS and CDR2 is YFSETQ. The V and J ends lost 0 bases and 0 bases respectively, with 10 bases between them. TCRdb re-called the 5' RACE reads with MiXCR, one entry per CDR3 protein. The profile shows almost 250,000 distinct CDR3 sequences, 15% of them singletons. This receptor was identified in an adult woman who had mild COVID-19 (a few samples of this study predate the infection). Cell type and time point are not known. The sequencing sample was made of PBMCs or a T cell subset sorted from them (not recorded which). This chain uses TRBV5-1 with TRBJ1-6, with D unclear. In DNA form, the CDR3 reads TGCGCCAGCAGCTTGGCCTCTCAGAGCTCCTATAATTCACCCCTCCACTTT. This gives the protein CASSLASQSSYNSPLHF.